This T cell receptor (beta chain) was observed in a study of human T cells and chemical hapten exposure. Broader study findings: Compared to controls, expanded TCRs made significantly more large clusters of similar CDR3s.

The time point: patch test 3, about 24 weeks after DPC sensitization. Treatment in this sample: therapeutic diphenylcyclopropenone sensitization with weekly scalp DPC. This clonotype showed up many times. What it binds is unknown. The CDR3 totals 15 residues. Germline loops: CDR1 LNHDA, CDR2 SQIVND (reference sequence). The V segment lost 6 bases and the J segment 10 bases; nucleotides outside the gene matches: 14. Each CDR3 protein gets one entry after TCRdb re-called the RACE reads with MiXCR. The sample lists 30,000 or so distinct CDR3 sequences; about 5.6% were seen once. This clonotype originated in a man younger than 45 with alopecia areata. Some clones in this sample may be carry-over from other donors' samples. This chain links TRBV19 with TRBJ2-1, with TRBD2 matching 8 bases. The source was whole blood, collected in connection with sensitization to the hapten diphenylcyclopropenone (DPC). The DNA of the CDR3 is TGTGCCAGTAGGCCGCAGCGGGAGACCTCATGGGAGCAGTTCTTC. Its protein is CASRPQRETSWEQFF.